This T cell receptor (beta chain) was profiled in a study of blood T cell repertoires in COVID-19. Original data processing: For nucleated cells, counts were estimated from reference gene primer amplification. Only in-frame clones appear in the TCRdb table, and some are missing; sequencing was by immunoSEQ multiplex PCR. The DNA gave D and trimming, while V, J and clone size come from that table. The data contain tens of thousands of clones, almost 80% of them seen just once; the ten biggest clones take up roughly 13%. Trimming stripped 3 bases from V and 2 bases from J, with 9 bases between. Germline CDR1 and CDR2: SGHKS and YYEKEE (reference sequence). The length of the CDR3 is 13 residues.

Input material: peripheral blood. V usage is TRBV5-5 and J usage is TRBJ2-7; perhaps TRBD2 as D (5 bases). This TCR derives from a man older than 75 with acute or convalescent COVID-19. CDR3 amino acids: CASSWEIPYEQYF. CDR3 sequence (DNA): TGTGCCAGCAGCTGGGAGATACCCTACGAGCAGTACTTC.